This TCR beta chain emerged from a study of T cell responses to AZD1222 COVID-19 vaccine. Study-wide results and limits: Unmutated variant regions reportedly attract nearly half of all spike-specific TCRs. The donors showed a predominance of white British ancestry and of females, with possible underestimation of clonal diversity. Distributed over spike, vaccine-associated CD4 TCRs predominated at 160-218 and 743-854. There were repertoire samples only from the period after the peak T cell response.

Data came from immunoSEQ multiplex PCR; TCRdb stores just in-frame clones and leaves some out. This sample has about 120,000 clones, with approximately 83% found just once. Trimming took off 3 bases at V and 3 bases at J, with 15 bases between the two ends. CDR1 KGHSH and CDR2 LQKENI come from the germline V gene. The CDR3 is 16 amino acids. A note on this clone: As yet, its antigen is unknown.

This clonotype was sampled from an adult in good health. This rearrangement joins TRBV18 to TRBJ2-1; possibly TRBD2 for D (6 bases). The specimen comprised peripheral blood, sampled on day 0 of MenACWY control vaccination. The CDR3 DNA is TGTGCCAGCTCACCGCGAGGGATCGGGGGCTACAATGAGCAGTTCTTC. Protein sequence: CASSPRGIGGYNEQFF.